This T cell receptor (beta chain) comes out of a study of cytomegalovirus exposure and HLA in healthy donors. Background on the study: An earlier analysis identified more than 90 million unique TCR beta sequences in about 170 million T cells.

It was with 60 Vbeta and 13 Jbeta primers that the PCR ran. Produced via immunoSEQ multiplex PCR; TCRdb's table is partial and in-frame only. The repertoire holds 250,000 to 300,000 clones, with approximately 84% as singletons. Worth noting for this clone: Its matching antigen is unknown.

The CDR3 totals 15 residues. The V end lost 1 base, the J end lost 3 bases, and 16 bases lay between the germline ends. Germline loops: CDR1 GTSNPN, CDR2 SVGIG (reference sequence). Study outcomes and limitations: In most subjects, TCR beta sequences reportedly gave accurate predictions of HLA-A and HLA-B alleles.

Specimen: PBMCs. This TCR was sampled from a woman in her thirties or forties in good health and CMV-seropositive. This rearrangement joins TRBV30 to TRBJ2-7; perhaps TRBD1 as D (5 bases). CDR3 nucleotide sequence: TGTGCCTGGAGTGAGTCCTGGGGCCTTGGCTACGAGCAGTACTTC. Amino acid sequence: CAWSESWGLGYEQYF.